This T cell receptor (beta chain) was sequenced during a study of shared clonotypes between healthy human individuals. Each subset's genomic DNA was shared equally among a number of immunoSEQ plates. The sorted-subset replicate PCRs were given 200 ng DNA, which is about 30,000 T cell genomes. Method: immunoSEQ multiplex PCR; TCRdb's copy keeps in-frame clones and lacks some. The repertoire consists of about 2.1 million clones, with 93% occurring once and the leading ten covering around 1.7%. Naive CD8 cells lacked CD45RO and underwent positive selection for CCR7, leaving out terminally differentiated effector memory CD45RA+ cells. General study findings and limits: The donor pool, a small one, limited the genetic and exposure-history diversity represented. Measured sharing among donors was expected to vary with sequencing depth.

In regard to this clone: The antigen remains unidentified.

The CDR3 is 15 residues long. Trimming cost V 4 bases and J 2 bases, with 11 bases left between them. Germline V lookup: CDR1 SGHNT, CDR2 YENEEA. The chain uses TRBV11-3 and TRBJ2-2; no firm D call. The source of this sequence is a man between 18 and 35 years old in good health. Some clones in this sample may be carry-over from other donors' samples. What was sequenced was naive CD8+ T cells from PBMCs. This chain's CDR3 is CASSSARSNTGELFF. For the CDR3, the DNA is TGTGCCAGCAGCTCGGCCAGAAGTAACACCGGGGAGCTGTTTTTT.